The next 22 T cell receptor beta chains were all read from a single sample in a study of T-cell reconstitution after alpha-beta-depleted transplantation in children. During its preparation, the TCRbeta library received unique molecular identifiers. TCRdb called the PCR reads again in MiXCR, with one record for every CDR3 protein. The sample records 900,000 or so distinct CDR3 sequences, 16% being singletons. The sample here was PBMCs, mostly from graft donor cells, taken 360 days after TCRalphabeta/CD19-depleted stem cell transplant. The source is a male patient younger than 18 who had a stem cell transplant for acute lymphoblastic leukemia, so the T cells may come from the graft donor.

V is TRBV6-5 and J is TRBJ2-1; D ambiguous. Trimming took off 2 bases at V and 9 bases at J, with 8 bases between the two ends. The CDR3 is made up of 12 amino acids. The V gene's germline CDR1 is MNHEY and CDR2 SVGAGI. The CDR3 sequence: CASSYGRGEQFF. CDR3 coding DNA: TGTGCCAGCAGTTACGGTAGAGGTGAGCAGTTCTTC.

The chain recombines TRBV20-1 with TRBJ1-5, with D tentatively TRBD1 (5 bases). Germline CDR1 is DFQATT and CDR2 is SNEGSKA (reference sequence). The CDR3 has 14 residues. V was clipped by 5 bases and J by 7 bases, with 18 bases between them. DNA of the CDR3: TGCAGTGCTGCTGGGGGGGGACTCGGGCAGCCCCAGCATTTT. Amino acids: CSAAGGGLGQPQHF.

The chain combines TRBV27 with TRBJ2-1; the D is unclear. The CDR3 totals 15 residues. Germline CDR1 reads MNHEY; CDR2 reads SMNVEV (reference sequence). The germline V and J ends were trimmed by 7 bases and 5 bases, with 18 bases remaining between them. In nucleotides, the CDR3 is TGTGCCAGCACCCCCGGGCCCTACTATGACAATGAGCAGTTCTTC. Amino acids: CASTPGPYYDNEQFF.

Many counts were recorded for this clonotype. The chain is built from TRBV5-1 and TRBJ2-7; D is ambiguous. The V gene lost 2 bases and the J gene lost 1 base, with 19 bases spanning the gap. The CDR3 consists of 17 residues. Germline values: CDR1 SGHRS, CDR2 YFSETQ. CDR3 in DNA: TGCGCCAGCAGCTTACCTCGGCCACCCGCTTTTTCCTACGAGCAGTACTTC. As protein: CASSLPRPPAFSYEQYF.

This clonotype was seen more than once but under ten times. V gene TRBV29-1 combines with J gene TRBJ1-1; D possibly corresponds to TRBD1 (6 bases). The CDR3 contains 13 residues. Trimming cost V 4 bases and J 3 bases, with 12 bases left between them. The germline gives CDR1 SQVTM, CDR2 ANQGSEA. Here the CDR3 DNA reads TGCAGCGTTGTCCCCAGGGGAGACACTGAAGCTTTCTTT. It translates to CSVVPRGDTEAFF.

V is TRBV5-1 and J is TRBJ2-4, with 9 bases matching TRBD1. The CDR3 covers 17 residues. Germline-derived CDR1 and CDR2 are SGHRS and YFSETQ. J was trimmed by 4 bases and V by 1 base; bases with no gene match: 9. The CDR3 DNA reads as TGCGCCAGCAGCTTGTTACAGGGGGCGACGGGGAAAAACATTCAGTACTTC. It translates to CASSLLQGATGKNIQYF. The full variable domain, rest sourced from reference TRBV5-1 and TRBJ2-4, is KAGVTQTPRYLIKTRGQQVTLSCSPISGHRSVSWYQQTPGQGLQFLFEYFSETQRNKGNFPGRFSGRQFSNSRSEMNVSTLELGDSALYLCASSLLQGATGKNIQYFGAGTRLSVL.

Many counts were recorded for this clonotype. This chain connects TRBV12-3 or TRBV12-4 to TRBJ1-2; weak D call: TRBD1 (6 bases). V gave up 3 bases and J gave up 2 bases, with 10 bases separating them. The CDR3 runs 14 residues. The CDR3 reads CASSFWGRNYGYTF. CDR3 sequence (DNA): TGTGCCAGCAGTTTCTGGGGGCGGAACTATGGCTACACCTTC.

In this sample, this clonotype turned up a few times. The chain joins TRBV3-1 to TRBJ2-2; possibly TRBD1 for D (6 bases). Trimming pared 2 bases from V and 0 bases from J, leaving 10 bases between. Germline assignment: CDR1 LGHDT and CDR2 YNNKEL (reference sequence). The CDR3 covers 16 residues. CDR3 nucleotide sequence: TGTGCCAGCAGCCAACCTCGGACAGCGAACACCGGGGAGCTGTTTTTT. Its translation is CASSQPRTANTGELFF.

Turning to this clonotype: Germline and junction disagree at one end, which may indicate a read error. This chain joins TRBV2 and TRBJ2-7; 9 nucleotides agree with TRBD2. CDR3 size: 14 residues. The germline gives CDR1 SNHLY, CDR2 FYNNEI. This CDR3 is CASREGTSLYEQYF. The CDR3 nucleotides are TGTGCCAGCAGAGAAGGGACTAGCCTATACGAGCAGTACTTC.

This clonotype showed up just a few times. The rearrangement links TRBV29-1 to TRBJ2-6; tentative D call: TRBD1 (6 bases). The CDR3 loop spans 14 amino acids. Between the trimmed V and J ends, which lost 6 bases and 2 bases, there was a span of 11 bases. From germline, CDR1 is SQVTM and CDR2 ANQGSEA. The CDR3, as DNA: TGCAGCGTGCTGGGGGCTACTGGGGCCAACGTCCTGACTTTC. Translated, it gives CSVLGATGANVLTF.

This sequence joins TRBV4-1 and TRBJ1-5; 9 nucleotides match TRBD1. Germline V gene data show CDR1 as MGHRA and CDR2 as YSYEKL. The CDR3 has 16 amino acids. V dropped 1 base and J dropped 4; count of bases not matched to a gene: 5. CDR3 protein: CASSQGRTGANQPQHF. The CDR3 DNA reads as TGCGCCAGCAGCCAAGGGCGGACAGGGGCAAATCAGCCCCAGCATTTT.

This clonotype was detected many times. The chain is built from TRBV5-1 and TRBJ2-7; D is undetermined. This CDR3 contains 13 residues. The germline CDR1 and CDR2 sequences are SGHRS and YFSETQ. V lost 4 bases, J lost 3 bases, and 11 bases lay in between. DNA for the CDR3: TGCGCCAGCAGCCAAAGCAGATACTACGAGCAGTACTTC. This codes for CASSQSRYYEQYF.

This clonotype came up a few times. The chain carries TRBV12-5 and TRBJ2-1; maybe TRBD1 (6 bases). The germline gives CDR1 LGHNT, CDR2 FRNRAP. The germline V and J ends were trimmed by 0 bases and 1 base, with 13 bases remaining between them. There are 17 residues in the CDR3. The CDR3 region is CASGLVLGGRSYNEQFF. CDR3 coding DNA: TGTGCTAGTGGTTTGGTATTAGGGGGAAGGTCCTACAATGAGCAGTTCTTC.

This clonotype occurred a few times. The J gene is TRBJ2-4, the V gene TRBV7-6; 10 bases align to TRBD2. The ends lost 1 base at V and 6 bases at J; junction bases unmatched: 15. This CDR3 spans 19 amino acids. Germline V lookup: CDR1 SGHVS, CDR2 FNYEAQ. CDR3 residues: CASSLVGESLAGDLNIQYF. The CDR3 DNA sequence: TGTGCCAGCAGCTTAGTGGGGGAATCTCTAGCGGGAGACCTAAACATTCAGTACTTC.

This clonotype turned up a few times. The CDR3 here is CASSLGQGIGSPLHF. The CDR3 nucleotides read TGTGCCAGCAGCTTGGGTCAAGGGATAGGTTCACCCCTCCACTTT. V gene TRBV5-6 combines with J gene TRBJ1-6, with unresolved D. V was shortened by 0 bases and J by 9 bases, with 13 bases between the two germline ends. In germline, CDR1 is SGHDT, CDR2 YYEEEE. This CDR3 has 15 residues.

This clonotype was detected only a few times. V is TRBV20-1 and J is TRBJ1-2, with a weak D call TRBD1 (5 bases). CDR1 and CDR2 (germline): DFQATT, SNEGSKA (reference sequence). The CDR3 contains 13 residues. V lost 5 bases and J 6 bases, leaving 16 bases between the germline ends. CDR3 sequence: CSAAPGGSHGYTF. The CDR3 DNA reads TGCAGTGCTGCACCCGGGGGAAGCCATGGCTACACCTTC.

This clonotype was seen a few times. The chain joins TRBV11-1 to TRBJ1-5; D might be TRBD1 (6 bases). This CDR3 has 18 amino acids. Trimming stripped 0 bases from V and 6 bases from J, with 21 bases between. The germline CDR1 and CDR2 sequences are SGHAT and FQDESV (reference sequence). The CDR3 DNA sequence: TGTGCCAGCAGCTTAGCGCCGGGCCTCCAGGGGCGCGTTCAGCCCCAGCATTTT. It translates to CASSLAPGLQGRVQPQHF.

In this sample, this clonotype turned up a few times. V gene TRBV5-1 combines with J gene TRBJ2-1, with a tentative D call TRBD2 (6 bases). Trimming left V 6 bases short and J 3 bases short, with 19 bases between. Germline-derived CDR1 and CDR2 are SGHRS and YFSETQ. The CDR3 consists of 16 residues. This chain's CDR3 is CASNGVTGVIYNEQFF. The CDR3 DNA is TGCGCCAGCAATGGGGTAACGGGAGTTATCTACAATGAGCAGTTCTTC. Together with reference TRBV5-1 and TRBJ2-1, the CDR3 gives the full variable domain: KAGVTQTPRYLIKTRGQQVTLSCSPISGHRSVSWYQQTPGQGLQFLFEYFSETQRNKGNFPGRFSGRQFSNSRSEMNVSTLELGDSALYLCASNGVTGVIYNEQFFGPGTRLTVL.

The chain uses TRBV6-5 and TRBJ1-5, with D perhaps matching TRBD1 (5 bases). Germline CDR1 is MNHEY and CDR2 is SVGAGI. CDR3 size: 18 residues. Trimming left V 0 bases short and J 2 bases short, with 17 bases between. For the CDR3, the DNA is TGTGCCAGCAGTTACTCAGGTCCCGGGATGGGGGGCAATCAGCCCCAGCATTTT. Translating gives CASSYSGPGMGGNQPQHF.

The V gene is TRBV5-1, the J gene TRBJ2-1; the match to TRBD2 covers 9 bases. Germline loops: CDR1 SGHRS, CDR2 YFSETQ. There are 16 residues in the CDR3. J gave up 9 bases and V 3 bases, and 13 bases lay outside the gene matches. The CDR3 is CASSSPGTSPRGEQFF. The CDR3 nucleotides read TGCGCCAGCAGCTCCCCCGGGACTAGCCCCAGGGGTGAGCAGTTCTTC.

This clonotype has more than one count but fewer than ten. J is TRBJ2-3 and V is TRBV7-9; TRBD2 agrees at 13 bases. The CDR3 spans 17 residues. The V gene's germline CDR1 is SEHNR and CDR2 FQNEAQ (reference sequence). After removal of 4 bases from V and 6 bases from J, the junction contained 10 bases not matched to a gene. CDR3: CASSSSLAGGPSDTQYF. Written as DNA, the CDR3 is TGTGCCAGCAGCTCGTCACTAGCGGGAGGGCCCTCTGATACGCAGTATTTT.

This clonotype was detected only a few times. This chain uses TRBV4-1 with TRBJ2-4; the match to TRBD2 covers 9 bases. After removal of 4 bases from V and 0 bases from J, the junction contained 10 bases not matched to a gene. CDR1 and CDR2 (germline): MGHRA, YSYEKL. The CDR3 loop spans 18 amino acids. The chain's CDR3 is CASSPKALAGLAKNIQYF. CDR3 bases: TGCGCCAGCAGCCCAAAGGCACTAGCGGGTTTAGCCAAAAACATTCAGTACTTC.